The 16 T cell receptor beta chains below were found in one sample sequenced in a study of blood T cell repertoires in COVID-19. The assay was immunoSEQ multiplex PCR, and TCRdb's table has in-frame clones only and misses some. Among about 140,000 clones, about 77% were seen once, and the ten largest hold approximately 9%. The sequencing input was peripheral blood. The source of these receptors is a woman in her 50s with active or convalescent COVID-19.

CDR3 loop: CATSDSRTGGYNQPQHF. For the CDR3, the DNA is TGTGCCACCAGTGATTCCCGGACAGGGGGATACAATCAGCCCCAGCATTTT. The chain employs TRBV24-1 and TRBJ1-5; 10 bases are a match to TRBD1. The length of the CDR3 is 17 residues. Germline CDR1 is KGHDR and CDR2 is SFDVKD. The ends lost 2 bases at V and 3 bases at J; junction bases unmatched: 6.

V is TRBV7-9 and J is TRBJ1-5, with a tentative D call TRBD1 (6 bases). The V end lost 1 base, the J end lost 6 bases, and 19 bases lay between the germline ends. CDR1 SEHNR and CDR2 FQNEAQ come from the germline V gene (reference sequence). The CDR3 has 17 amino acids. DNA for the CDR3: TGTGCCAGCAGCTTAGGGGGGGGGCAGGGACTCCGTCAGCCCCAGCATTTT. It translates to CASSLGGGQGLRQPQHF.

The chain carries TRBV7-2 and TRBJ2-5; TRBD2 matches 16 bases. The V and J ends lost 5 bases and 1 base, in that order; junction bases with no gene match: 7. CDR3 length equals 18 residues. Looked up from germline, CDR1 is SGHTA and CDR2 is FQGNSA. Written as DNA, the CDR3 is TGTGCCAGCAGCCCCGGGACTAGCGGGGGGGGCCCCCAAGAGACCCAGTACTTC. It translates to CASSPGTSGGGPQETQYF.

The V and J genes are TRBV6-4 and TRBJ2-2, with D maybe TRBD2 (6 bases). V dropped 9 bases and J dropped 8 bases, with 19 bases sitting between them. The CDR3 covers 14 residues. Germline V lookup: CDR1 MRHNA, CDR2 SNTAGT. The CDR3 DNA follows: TGTGCCAGAAAACTACTGGGGGAGGTGGGGGAGCTGTTTTTT. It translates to CARKLLGEVGELFF.

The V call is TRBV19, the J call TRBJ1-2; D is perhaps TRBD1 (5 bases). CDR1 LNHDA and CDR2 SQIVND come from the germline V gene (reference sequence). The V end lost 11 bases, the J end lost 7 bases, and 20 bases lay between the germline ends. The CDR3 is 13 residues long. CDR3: CAAAGLLGAGYTF. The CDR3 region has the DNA TGTGCCGCCGCGGGGCTACTCGGTGCTGGCTACACCTTC.

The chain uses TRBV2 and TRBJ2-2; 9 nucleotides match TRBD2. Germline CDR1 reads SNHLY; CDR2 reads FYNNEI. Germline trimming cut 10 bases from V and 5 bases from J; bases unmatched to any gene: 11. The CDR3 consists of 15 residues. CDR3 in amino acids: CAIRGAGGRTGELFF. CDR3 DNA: TGTGCCATCCGGGGGGCGGGAGGGAGAACCGGGGAGCTGTTTTTT. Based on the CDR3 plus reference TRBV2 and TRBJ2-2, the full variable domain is EPEVTQTPSHQVTQMGQEVILRCVPISNHLYFYWYRQILGQKVEFLVSFYNNEISEKSEIFDDQFSVERPDGSNFTLKIRSTKLEDSAMYFCAIRGAGGRTGELFFGEGSRLTVL.

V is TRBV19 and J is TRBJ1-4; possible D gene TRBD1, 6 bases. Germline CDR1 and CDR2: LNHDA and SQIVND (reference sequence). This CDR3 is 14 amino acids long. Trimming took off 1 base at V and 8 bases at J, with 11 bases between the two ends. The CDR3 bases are TGTGCCAGTAGTATAGCAGGGGAGCCCGAAAAACTGTTTTTT. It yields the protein CASSIAGEPEKLFF.

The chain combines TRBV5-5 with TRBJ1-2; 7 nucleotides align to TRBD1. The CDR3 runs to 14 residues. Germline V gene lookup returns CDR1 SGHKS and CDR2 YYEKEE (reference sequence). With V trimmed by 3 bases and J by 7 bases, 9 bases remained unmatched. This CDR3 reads CASSSTGEWGGYTF. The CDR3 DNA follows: TGTGCCAGCAGCTCAACAGGGGAATGGGGTGGCTACACCTTC.

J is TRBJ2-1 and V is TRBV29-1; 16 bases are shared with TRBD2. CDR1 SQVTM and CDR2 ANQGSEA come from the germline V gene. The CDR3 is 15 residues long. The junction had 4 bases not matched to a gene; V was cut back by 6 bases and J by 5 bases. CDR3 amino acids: CSVRGTSGRDNEQFF. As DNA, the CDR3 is TGCAGCGTCCGGGGGACTAGCGGGAGGGACAATGAGCAGTTCTTC.

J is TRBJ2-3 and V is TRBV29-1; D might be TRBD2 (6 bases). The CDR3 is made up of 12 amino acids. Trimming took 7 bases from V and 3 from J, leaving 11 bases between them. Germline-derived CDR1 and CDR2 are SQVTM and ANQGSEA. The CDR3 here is CSAGRGTDTQYF. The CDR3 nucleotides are TGCAGCGCAGGGCGGGGAACAGATACGCAGTATTTT.

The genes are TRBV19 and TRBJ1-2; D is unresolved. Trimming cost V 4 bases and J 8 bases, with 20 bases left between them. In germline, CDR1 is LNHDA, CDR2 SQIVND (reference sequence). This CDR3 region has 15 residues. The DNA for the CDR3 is TGTGCCAGTAGTAGCGGTGTTATTTCCCGGCGGGGCTACACCTTC. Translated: CASSSGVISRRGYTF.

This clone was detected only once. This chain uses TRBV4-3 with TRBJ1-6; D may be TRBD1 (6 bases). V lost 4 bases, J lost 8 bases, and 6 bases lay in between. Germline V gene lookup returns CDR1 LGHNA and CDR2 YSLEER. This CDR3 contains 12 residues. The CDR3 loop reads CASSRQDSPLHF. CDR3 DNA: TGCGCCAGCAGCCGACAGGATTCACCCCTCCACTTT.

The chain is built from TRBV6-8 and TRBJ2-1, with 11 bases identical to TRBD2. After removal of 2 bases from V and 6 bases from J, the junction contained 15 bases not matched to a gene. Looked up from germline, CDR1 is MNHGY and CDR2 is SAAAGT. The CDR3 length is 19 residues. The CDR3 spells CASSYPKETGTSGCNEQFF. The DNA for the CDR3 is TGTGCCAGCAGTTACCCCAAAGAAACCGGGACTAGCGGATGCAATGAGCAGTTCTTC.

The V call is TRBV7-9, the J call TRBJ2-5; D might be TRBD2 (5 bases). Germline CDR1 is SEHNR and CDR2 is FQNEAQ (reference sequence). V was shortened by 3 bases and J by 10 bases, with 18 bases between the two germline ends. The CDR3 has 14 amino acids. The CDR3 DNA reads TGTGCCAGCAGCTTCGACGGCGGAGTACGGGACCAGTACTTC. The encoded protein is CASSFDGGVRDQYF.

In DNA, the CDR3 is TGTGCCAGCAGTGACCCGGAGGTACCCTACGAGCAGTACTTC. It specifies CASSDPEVPYEQYF. J is TRBJ2-7 and V is TRBV6-4; D might be TRBD2 (5 bases). With 2 bases removed from V and 2 bases from J, the gap between germline ends came to 10 bases. CDR1 and CDR2 from the germline V gene are MRHNA and SNTAGT. The CDR3 is 14 amino acids.

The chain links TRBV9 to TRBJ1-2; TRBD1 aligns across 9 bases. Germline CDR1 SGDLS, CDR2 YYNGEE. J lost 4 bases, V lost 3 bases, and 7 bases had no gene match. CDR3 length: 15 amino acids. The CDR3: CASSDHSGQGYGYTF. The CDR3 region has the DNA TGTGCCAGCAGCGACCACTCGGGACAGGGCTATGGCTACACCTTC.